These T cell receptor beta chains were read from a single sample in a study of glioma-infiltrating T cells after dendritic cell vaccination. This table comes from immunoSEQ multiplex PCR, and its TCRdb copy is limited to in-frame clones, with some not included. This repertoire shows 50,000 to 55,000 clones, over 75% found once; its top ten account for around 5%. This specimen was blood, taken after dendritic cell vaccination. The receptors originated from a human donor with glioblastoma. The CDR3 runs from the conserved cysteine through the conserved F or W. The order of the fields is J gene, V gene, CDR3 protein.

TRBJ1-1 | TRBV28 | CASSFYGARYSEAFF
TRBJ2-3 | TRBV9 | CASSSPPWTSGRGADTQYF
TRBJ1-5 | TRBV6-1 | CASSGLKTGFNQPQHF
TRBJ1-5 | TRBV19 | CASNQGLLYSNQPQHF
TRBJ2-1 | TRBV4-1 | CASSQAGLATYNEQFF
TRBJ2-5 | TRBV11-2 | CASSPTGTGRQETQYF
TRBJ2-3 | TRBV19 | CASSIVALTDTQYF
TRBJ2-1 | TRBV5-4 | CASSGGTYNEQFF
TRBJ2-7 | TRBV4-2 | CASSQEWSVRYEQYF
TRBJ2-7 | TRBV21-1 | CASSKGGSAGGFYEQYF
TRBJ2-1 | TRBV7-9 | CASSPPASGSNEQFF
TRBJ1-3 | TRBV15 | CATSRPPGSGNTIYF
TRBJ1-5 | TRBV10-3 | CAAADRDQPQHF
TRBJ1-2 | TRBV19 | CASTGGGLNNYGYTF
TRBJ2-2 | TRBV5-1 | CASSLEGQNTGELFF
TRBJ2-7 | TRBV5-1 | CASSLGTSGAEQYF
TRBJ2-3 | TRBV28 | CASSFSGRAVDTQYF
TRBJ1-5 | TRBV28 | CASTEGAVGNQPQHF
TRBJ2-1 | TRBV7-3 | CASSTQGGGNEQFF
TRBJ2-7 | TRBV4-3 | CASSQDISGLYEQYF
- | TRBV28 | CASTRTGGYEQYF
TRBJ2-2 | TRBV29-1 | CSASQGGAGELFF
TRBJ1-1 | TRBV6-1 | CASKSGSTEAFF
TRBJ2-7 | TRBV5-6 | CASSLDPTGVRHEQYF
TRBJ2-3 | TRBV6-6 | CASEAGPLPDTQYF
TRBJ1-1 | TRBV6-1 | CASSGQVNTEAFF
TRBJ2-5 | TRBV25-1 | CASSETNGEQYF
TRBJ2-3 | TRBV2 | CASSVSGTSGTSTDTQYF